This is a list of T cell receptor beta chains from one sample in a study of early T cells in non-severe SARS-CoV-2 infection. TCRdb re-called the 5' RACE reads through MiXCR, storing one row per CDR3 protein. The table shows around 80,000 distinct CDR3 sequences, with roughly 13% occurring only once. The specimen was whole blood. Receptors originate from an adult who was a healthcare worker with PCR-confirmed SARS-CoV-2 infection or an uninfected control (not recorded which). Both conserved end residues are part of each CDR3.

j_call v_call cdr3_aa
TRBJ2-3 TRBV5-1 CASINGGPTDTQYF
TRBJ2-1 TRBV12-3/TRBV12-4 CASSSRPGGEQFF
TRBJ2-1 TRBV5-4 CASSRGTSAYNEQFF
TRBJ2-5 TRBV7-9 CASSRSGEETQYF
TRBJ2-7 TRBV25-1 CASSEWGPSYEQYF
TRBJ2-1 TRBV10-2 CATSDPPGNEQFF
TRBJ1-1 TRBV18 CASSPPGGEWTEAFF
TRBJ1-1 TRBV20-1 CSAQNSGDRAWTEAFF
TRBJ2-7 TRBV9 CASSVDTNSYEQYF
TRBJ2-5 TRBV2 CASTANKGGETQYF
TRBJ2-1 TRBV24-1 CATHNRSSGGYRNEQFF
TRBJ2-1 TRBV12-3/TRBV12-4 CASRGTGTGRYNEQFF
TRBJ1-1 TRBV7-6 CASSLDLGNTEAFF
TRBJ2-7 TRBV20-1 CSARGEGVTPEVYEQYF
TRBJ1-5 TRBV2 CASSANNQPQHF
TRBJ2-5 TRBV2 CASSGERKETQYF
TRBJ2-1 TRBV29-1 CSVARGGNEQFF
TRBJ2-5 TRBV29-1 CSVDRGGAEETQYF
TRBJ2-3 TRBV7-2 CASSILAGGGASTDTQYF
TRBJ1-6 TRBV6-1 CASREVLYNSPLHF
TRBJ1-1 TRBV7-9 CASRLGGLSTRGTEAFF
TRBJ2-5 TRBV2 CASSAAETQYF
TRBJ2-3 TRBV20-1 CSASITSGSTDTQYF
TRBJ1-4 TRBV7-8 CASSAGQGEKLFF
TRBJ2-2 TRBV12-3/TRBV12-4 CASSFWRPSKGDTGELFF
TRBJ1-1 TRBV5-4 CASSPNTNTEAFF
TRBJ1-2 TRBV20-1 CSARGTGNYGYTF
TRBJ1-6 TRBV20-1 CSARGVYRGGSSPLHF
TRBJ1-2 TRBV10-3 CAISRPDLAGGYTF
TRBJ2-6 TRBV7-2 CASSLAQTLMGGSGANVLTF
TRBJ2-1 TRBV20-1 CSATTTDRGVYNEQFF
TRBJ2-3 TRBV11-2 CASSLLRGVGTDTQYF
TRBJ2-7 TRBV7-8 CASSPRDGPSYEQYF
TRBJ1-5 TRBV2 CASSVSGTSNQPQHF
TRBJ2-3 TRBV5-1 CASSFSTSTDTQYF
TRBJ1-1 TRBV25-1 CASSNRGGMNTEAFF
TRBJ1-5 TRBV5-1 CASSLVFPRQAYSNQPQHF
TRBJ1-1 TRBV29-1 CSVDRYGNTEAFF
TRBJ1-2 TRBV6-5 CASRNTGFGGYTF